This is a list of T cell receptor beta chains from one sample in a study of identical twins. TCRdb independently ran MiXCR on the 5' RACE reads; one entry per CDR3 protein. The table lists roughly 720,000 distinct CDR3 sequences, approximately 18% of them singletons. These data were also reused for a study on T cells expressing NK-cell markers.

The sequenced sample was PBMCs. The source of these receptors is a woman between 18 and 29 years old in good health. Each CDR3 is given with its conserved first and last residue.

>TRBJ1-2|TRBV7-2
CASSLRGAAYGYTF
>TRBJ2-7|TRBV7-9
CASSLETPSKQYF
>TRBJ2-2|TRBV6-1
CASSNRRSNTGELFF
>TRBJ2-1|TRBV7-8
CASSRAGGLAGGYNEQFF
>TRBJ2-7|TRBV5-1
CASSLEAATGNNPYEQYF
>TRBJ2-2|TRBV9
CASSVRTEPGELFF
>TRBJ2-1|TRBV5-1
CASSSLSGRPGVEQFF
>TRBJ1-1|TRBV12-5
CASGLVPGEAFF
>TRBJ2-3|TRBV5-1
CASSLTGVSTDTQYF
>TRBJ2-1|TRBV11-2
CASSPAARPIYNEQFF